Presented here are 32 T cell receptor beta chains from one specimen sequenced in a study of blood T cells in healthy people across ages. Sample-barcoded 5' priming and a J-beta primer mix drove a second PCR of about 6 to 11 cycles. TCRdb fed the 5' RACE reads into MiXCR, producing one record per CDR3 protein. This repertoire shows nearly 1 million distinct CDR3 sequences, roughly half found once; its top ten account for roughly a fifth. The sequenced material came from blood. The receptor set was obtained from a woman aged 55-70 years in good health.

This sequence joins TRBV3-1 and TRBJ1-1; a weak D match, TRBD1 (5 bases). CDR3 size: 14 residues. Germline V gives CDR1 LGHDT, CDR2 YNNKEL (reference sequence). Trimming stripped 4 bases from V and 0 bases from J, with 9 bases between. The CDR3 reads CASSPRDVNTEAFF. In DNA, the CDR3 is TGTGCCAGCAGCCCCAGGGATGTGAACACTGAAGCTTTCTTT.

V and J are TRBV7-9 and TRBJ2-1; possible D gene TRBD2, 5 bases. Trimming pared 9 bases from V and 9 bases from J, leaving 15 bases between. Germline CDR1 and CDR2: SEHNR and FQNEAQ (reference sequence). The CDR3 spans 12 residues. The CDR3 DNA follows: TGTGCCAGTACCCAAAGCCGGGGTGAGCAGTTCTTC. Translated, it gives CASTQSRGEQFF.

V is TRBV16 and J is TRBJ2-5; 10 bases align to TRBD2. Germline CDR1 reads KGHSY; CDR2 reads FQNENV. The CDR3 is 17 amino acids. V was clipped by 0 bases and J by 4 bases; unmatched bases: 8. The CDR3 DNA reads TGTGCCAGCAGCCAATCTAGGCTAGCGGGAGTCAGAGAGACCCAGTACTTC. Its protein is CASSQSRLAGVRETQYF.

This clonotype was observed a handful of times. The J gene is TRBJ2-7, the V gene TRBV20-1; a weak D match, TRBD1 (5 bases). The ends were cut back, 5 bases at V and 6 bases at J, with 20 bases in the middle. In germline, CDR1 is DFQATT, CDR2 SNEGSKA (reference sequence). This CDR3 contains 14 residues. The CDR3 reads CSALLGLVSSEQYF. The CDR3 bases are TGCAGTGCTCTCTTGGGGCTAGTATCATCCGAGCAGTACTTC.

The J gene is TRBJ2-1, the V gene TRBV4-2; 8 bases fit TRBD1. There are 14 residues in the CDR3. Germline V gives CDR1 LGHNA, CDR2 YNFKEQ. J gave up 7 bases and V 2 bases, and 4 bases lay outside the gene matches. The CDR3 DNA reads as TGTGCCAGCAGCCAACCAACAGGGGGGAATGAGCAGTTCTTC. Translating gives CASSQPTGGNEQFF.

The V call is TRBV2, the J call TRBJ1-2; D is possibly TRBD1 (5 bases). Germline CDR1 is SNHLY and CDR2 is FYNNEI. Trimming took off 6 bases at V and 7 bases at J, with 18 bases between the two ends. This CDR3 comprises 14 residues. CDR3 in amino acids: CASRGDSVGRGYTF. The DNA of the CDR3 is TGTGCCAGCAGAGGAGACAGTGTCGGTCGTGGCTACACCTTC.

This clonotype was counted between two and nine times. CDR3 residues: CASSPPRSTRRDTQYF. The CDR3 DNA is TGTGCCAGCAGCCCGCCTAGGTCGACTCGGCGAGATACGCAGTATTTT. This chain links TRBV5-6 with TRBJ2-3; D unresolved. CDR3 length equals 16 residues. Germline-derived CDR1 and CDR2 are SGHDT and YYEEEE. V was cut by 4 bases and J by 5 bases, with 20 bases left in between. Using reference TRBV5-6 and TRBJ2-3 for the parts outside the CDR3, the full variable domain is DAGVTQSPTHLIKTRGQQVTLRCSPKSGHDTVSWYQQALGQGPQFIFQYYEEEERQRGNFPDRFSGHQFPNYSSELNVNALLLGDSALYLCASSPPRSTRRDTQYFGPGTRLTVL.

This clonotype has a handful of counts. This rearrangement joins TRBV7-2 to TRBJ2-1, with a weak D call TRBD2 (6 bases). This CDR3 region has 13 residues. The germline V and J ends were trimmed by 2 bases and 13 bases, with 15 bases remaining between them. Germline V gene lookup returns CDR1 SGHTA and CDR2 FQGNSA. In DNA form, the CDR3 reads TGTGCCAGCAGCTTATCAACGGGAGACAAACAGTTCTTC. It translates to CASSLSTGDKQFF.

This clonotype was recorded at least ten times. This rearrangement joins TRBV28 to TRBJ2-7; D is possibly TRBD1 or TRBD2 (5 bases each). The CDR3 runs to 14 residues. Trimming removed 8 bases at V and 2 bases at J, with 16 bases between. CDR1 MDHEN and CDR2 SYDVKM come from the germline V gene. The CDR3 bases are TGTGCCAGCGGCACCCGGGACGGAACCTACGAGCAGTACTTC. Translated: CASGTRDGTYEQYF.

The V call is TRBV7-6, the J call TRBJ2-5; D is tentatively TRBD1 or TRBD2 (5 bases each). The germline V and J ends were trimmed by 5 bases and 11 bases, with 21 bases remaining between them. Germline assignment: CDR1 SGHVS and CDR2 FNYEAQ. The CDR3 totals 14 residues. Here the CDR3 reads CASSPNPGPREQYF. In nucleotides, the CDR3 is TGTGCCAGCAGCCCTAACCCGGGACCCAGGGAGCAGTACTTC.

The chain combines TRBV7-8 with TRBJ1-4; no firm D call. The germline gives CDR1 SGHVS, CDR2 FQNEAQ. Between the trimmed V and J ends, which lost 7 bases and 3 bases, there was a span of 12 bases. The CDR3 is made up of 14 amino acids. The CDR3 reads CASTGGRANEKLFF. CDR3 bases: TGTGCCAGCACCGGTGGTCGAGCTAATGAAAAACTGTTTTTT.

The V and J genes are TRBV3-1 and TRBJ2-7; no firm D call. The germline V gene encodes CDR1 LGHDT and CDR2 YNNKEL (reference sequence). Trimming stripped 5 bases from V and 0 bases from J, with 14 bases between. There are 15 residues in the CDR3. CDR3 nucleotides: TGTGCCAGCAGCTCCCGAAGTGGGGTCTCCTACGAGCAGTACTTC. Protein sequence: CASSSRSGVSYEQYF.

This clonotype was observed a handful of times. J is TRBJ2-7 and V is TRBV28; the D is unclear. Trimming took off 8 bases at V and 2 bases at J, with 16 bases between the two ends. Germline V gene lookup returns CDR1 MDHEN and CDR2 SYDVKM. This CDR3 spans 14 amino acids. DNA of the CDR3: TGTGCCAGCGAGCCCGTGACCCCGCCCTACGAGCAGTACTTC. Translation gives CASEPVTPPYEQYF.

CDR3 coding DNA: TGTGCCAGCAGCCTTTATCTGAACACTGAAGCTTTCTTT. Translation: CASSLYLNTEAFF. The J gene is TRBJ1-1, the V gene TRBV7-3; D gene unclear. The germline gives CDR1 SGHTA, CDR2 FQGTGA. CDR3 length: 13 residues. The ends were cut back, 5 bases at V and 0 bases at J, with 7 bases in the middle.

The rearrangement links TRBV7-9 to TRBJ2-3, with no clear D. V lost 5 bases, J lost 3 bases, and 12 bases lay in between. The CDR3 is made up of 14 amino acids. CDR1 is SEHNR and CDR2 is FQNEAQ in the germline V gene (reference sequence). CDR3 loop: CASSHRSPTDTQYF. Written as DNA, the CDR3 is TGTGCCAGCAGCCACCGGAGCCCGACAGATACGCAGTATTTT.

This chain connects TRBV6-2 or TRBV6-3 to TRBJ2-7; 8 bases line up with TRBD2. V lost 5 bases to trimming and J lost 1 base; unmatched junction nucleotides: 7. The CDR3 has 15 amino acids. The germline V gene has CDR1 MNHEY and CDR2 SVGEGT. CDR3 DNA: TGTGCCAGCAGTCGCCCAGCGGGAGTGTCCTACGAGCAGTACTTC. It yields the protein CASSRPAGVSYEQYF.

The V gene is TRBV6-5, the J gene TRBJ2-3; D unclear. Germline V lookup: CDR1 MNHEY, CDR2 SVGAGI. The V end lost 6 bases, the J end lost 6 bases, and 7 bases lay between the germline ends. This CDR3 spans 11 amino acids. The CDR3 DNA is TGTGCCAGCAGAACTCAGGATACGCAGTATTTT. Its protein is CASRTQDTQYF.

V and J are TRBV27 and TRBJ2-3, with 10 bases aligning to TRBD2. This CDR3 has 16 amino acids. V gave up 6 bases and J gave up 0 bases; unmatched junction bases: 6. The germline V gene has CDR1 MNHEY and CDR2 SMNVEV (reference sequence). CDR3 DNA: TGTGCCAGCAGCGAAGGACTAGCGGCTAGCACAGATACGCAGTATTTT. The encoded protein is CASSEGLAASTDTQYF.

This clonotype appeared a few times. The chain couples TRBV6-5 to TRBJ2-3; 7 nucleotides line up with TRBD1. Trimming took 5 bases from V and 1 from J; bases not matched to a gene: 9. The CDR3 runs 16 residues. Germline CDR1 is MNHEY and CDR2 is SVGAGI. The CDR3 here is CASSRPGQLRTDTQYF. CDR3 nucleotides: TGTGCCAGCAGTCGTCCGGGACAGCTCCGCACAGATACGCAGTATTTT.

V gene TRBV27 combines with J gene TRBJ2-7, with D perhaps TRBD2 (6 bases). This CDR3 has 14 residues. Germline V gene data show CDR1 as MNHEY and CDR2 as SMNVEV (reference sequence). V was cut by 4 bases and J by 3 bases, with 13 bases left in between. The CDR3 region has the DNA TGTGCCAGCAGTTGGGCCCCGGGGGACTACGAGCAGTACTTC. Translation: CASSWAPGDYEQYF.

This chain uses TRBV24-1 with TRBJ2-7; the D gene could be TRBD1 or TRBD2 (5 bases each). The germline V and J ends were trimmed by 4 bases and 7 bases, with 22 bases remaining between them. The V gene's germline CDR1 is KGHDR and CDR2 SFDVKD. The CDR3 covers 16 residues. The DNA for the CDR3 is TGTGCCACCAGTGAGGGACGCCGCCCGGGCGACAATGAGCAGTACTTC. This gives the protein CATSEGRRPGDNEQYF.

V gene TRBV28 combines with J gene TRBJ2-5; possibly TRBD1 for D (5 bases). Near its end, the DNA agrees better with TRBJ2-4, so the J call may be wrong. This CDR3 is built from 18 residues. The germline gives CDR1 MDHEN, CDR2 SYDVKM. CDR3 amino acids: CASRARVGGGGTKNIQYF. In DNA, the CDR3 is TGTGCCAGCAGGGCCAGGGTTGGCGGCGGTGGAACCAAAAACATTCAGTACTTC.

The chain carries TRBV2 and TRBJ2-5; 13 nucleotides match TRBD2. CDR3 size: 15 residues. Looked up from germline, CDR1 is SNHLY and CDR2 is FYNNEI. After removal of 6 bases from V and 2 bases from J, the junction contained 3 bases not matched to a gene. The CDR3 nucleotides are TGTGCCAGCAGACTAGCGGGAGGGGGTCAAGAGACCCAGTACTTC. Its translation: CASRLAGGGQETQYF.

About this clonotype itself: A read error may produce the germline difference seen at one junction end. The chain combines TRBV20-1 with TRBJ2-1, with a tentative D call TRBD2 (6 bases). This CDR3 contains 16 residues. CDR1 and CDR2 from the germline V gene are DFQATT and SNEGSKA (reference sequence). The CDR3, as DNA: TGCAGTGTTAGAGATGCAGGCGGGATGAATTACAATGAGCAGTTCTTC. Translation gives CSVRDAGGMNYNEQFF.

V usage is TRBV15 and J usage is TRBJ2-3; D is undetermined. Trimming removed 0 bases from V and 0 bases from J, with 10 bases in between. Germline values: CDR1 LNHNV, CDR2 YYDKDF (reference sequence). The CDR3 loop spans 16 amino acids. The CDR3 region is CATSRDSARSTDTQYF. CDR3 in DNA: TGTGCCACCAGCAGAGATTCGGCACGGAGCACAGATACGCAGTATTTT.

This clonotype was counted a few times. The V gene is TRBV12-3 or TRBV12-4, the J gene TRBJ2-5; no clear D gene. The length of the CDR3 is 16 residues. V was clipped by 6 bases and J by 3 bases, with 20 bases between them. In nucleotides, the CDR3 is TGTGCCAGCAGGTCATCCAAGACTCTATACAAAGAGACCCAGTACTTC. This encodes CASRSSKTLYKETQYF.

The chain has TRBV5-6 and TRBJ1-1; TRBD1 is a possible D gene (5 bases). The V end was cut by 1 base, the J end by 4 bases, with 11 bases between. The CDR3 runs to 14 residues. CDR1 and CDR2 (germline): SGHDT, YYEEEE. The CDR3 here is CASSLTTGSTEAFF. The CDR3 DNA is TGTGCCAGCAGCTTGACTACAGGTAGCACTGAAGCTTTCTTT. The variable domain in full, completed from reference TRBV5-6 and TRBJ1-1, reads DAGVTQSPTHLIKTRGQQVTLRCSPKSGHDTVSWYQQALGQGPQFIFQYYEEEERQRGNFPDRFSGHQFPNYSSELNVNALLLGDSALYLCASSLTTGSTEAFFGQGTRLTVV.

This clonotype was detected a few times. This chain joins TRBV12-3 or TRBV12-4 and TRBJ1-5; D is possibly TRBD1 (6 bases). V was pared by 5 bases and J by 3 bases, with 14 bases between. The CDR3 spans 15 residues. CDR3 in DNA: TGTGCCAGCAGTAAATCCGGGACACCCAATCAGCCCCAGCATTTT. Protein: CASSKSGTPNQPQHF.

This clonotype has a handful of counts. The chain is built from TRBV12-3 or TRBV12-4 and TRBJ2-7; 13 bases agree with TRBD2. V lost 4 bases and J lost 7; bases outside the gene matches: 7. The CDR3 has 15 residues. CDR3 region: CASSWGLAGPREQYF. CDR3 nucleotide sequence: TGTGCCAGCAGTTGGGGACTAGCGGGACCCCGGGAGCAGTACTTC.

The chain employs TRBV7-9 and TRBJ2-2; D not certain. CDR3 size: 15 residues. Germline-derived CDR1 and CDR2 are SEHNR and FQNEAQ (reference sequence). Between the trimmed V and J ends, which lost 5 bases and 2 bases, there was a span of 12 bases. The CDR3: CASSLRLVNTGELFF. The CDR3 nucleotides read TGTGCCAGCAGCCTACGACTGGTAAACACCGGGGAGCTGTTTTTT.

The sample holds a few counts of this clonotype. The chain employs TRBV29-1 and TRBJ2-1, with 10 bases fitting TRBD1. The length of the CDR3 is 14 residues. Germline CDR1 reads SQVTM; CDR2 reads ANQGSEA. Trimming removed 6 bases from V and 2 bases from J; junction bases left unmatched: 4. The CDR3, as DNA: TGCAGCGTCCGTGGACAGGGGGCCTACAATGAGCAGTTCTTC. It encodes CSVRGQGAYNEQFF.

This clonotype is a singleton in its sample. The chain couples TRBV12-3 or TRBV12-4 to TRBJ2-1; maybe TRBD1 (6 bases). Trimming pared 3 bases from V and 4 bases from J, leaving 13 bases between. The CDR3 covers 15 residues. This CDR3 is CASSFLGQGYNEQFF. Here the CDR3 DNA reads TGTGCCAGCAGTTTCTTGGGACAAGGGTACAATGAGCAGTTCTTC.